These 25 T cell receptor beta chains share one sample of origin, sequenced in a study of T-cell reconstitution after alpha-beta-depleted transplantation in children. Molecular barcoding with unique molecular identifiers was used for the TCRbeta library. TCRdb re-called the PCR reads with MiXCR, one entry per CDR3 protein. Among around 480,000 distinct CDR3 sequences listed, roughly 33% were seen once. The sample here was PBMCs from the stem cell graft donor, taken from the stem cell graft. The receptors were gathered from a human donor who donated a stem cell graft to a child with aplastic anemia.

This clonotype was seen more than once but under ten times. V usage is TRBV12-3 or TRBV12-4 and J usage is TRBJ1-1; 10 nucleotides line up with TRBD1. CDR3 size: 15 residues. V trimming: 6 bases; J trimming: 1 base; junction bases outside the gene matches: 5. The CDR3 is CASSDRGQANTEAFF. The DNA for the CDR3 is TGTGCCAGCAGCGACAGGGGGCAGGCGAACACTGAAGCTTTCTTT.

The CDR3 nucleotides are TGTGCCAGCAGCGGCACGACTAGCGGGAGCTCCTACAATGAGCAGTTCTTC. This gives the protein CASSGTTSGSSYNEQFF. The J gene is TRBJ2-1, the V gene TRBV7-2; 12 bases align to TRBD2. The CDR3 extends over 17 amino acids. Germline loops: CDR1 SGHTA, CDR2 FQGNSA. V shed 5 bases and J 0 bases; nucleotides not matched to a gene: 5.

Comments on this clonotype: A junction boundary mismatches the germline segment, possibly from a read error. The CDR3 reads CASMETGQGGPEF. The CDR3 DNA is TGTGCCAGCATGGAAACCGGACAGGGTGGCCCTGAGTTC. The V call is TRBV27, the J call TRBJ2-1, with TRBD1 identical over 8 bases. This CDR3 contains 13 residues. From germline, CDR1 is MNHEY and CDR2 SMNVEV (reference sequence).

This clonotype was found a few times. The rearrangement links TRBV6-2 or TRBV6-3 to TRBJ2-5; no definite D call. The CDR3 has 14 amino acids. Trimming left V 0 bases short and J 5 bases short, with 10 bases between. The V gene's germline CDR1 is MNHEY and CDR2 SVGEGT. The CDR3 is CASSYSGWWETQYF. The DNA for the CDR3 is TGTGCCAGCAGTTACTCGGGATGGTGGGAGACCCAGTACTTC.

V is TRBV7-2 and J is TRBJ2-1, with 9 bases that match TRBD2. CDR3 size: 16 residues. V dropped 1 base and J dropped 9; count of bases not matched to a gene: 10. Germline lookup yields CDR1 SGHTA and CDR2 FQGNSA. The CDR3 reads CASSLVGLAGTGEQFF. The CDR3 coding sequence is TGTGCCAGCAGCTTAGTAGGGCTAGCGGGAACGGGTGAGCAGTTCTTC.

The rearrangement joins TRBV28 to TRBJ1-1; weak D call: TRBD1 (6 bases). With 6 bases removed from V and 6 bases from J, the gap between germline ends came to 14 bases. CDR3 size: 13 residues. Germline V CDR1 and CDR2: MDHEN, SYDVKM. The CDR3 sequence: CASSHRVGAEAFF. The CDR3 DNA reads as TGTGCCAGCAGCCACAGGGTTGGGGCTGAAGCTTTCTTT.

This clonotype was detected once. CDR3 in amino acids: CASRISGGVKKGGNTIYF. CDR3 nucleotide sequence: TGTGCCAGTAGGATATCAGGGGGCGTCAAAAAAGGTGGAAACACCATATATTTT. The rearrangement uses TRBV19 and TRBJ1-3, with TRBD1 matching 8 bases. J lost 3 bases, V lost 6 bases, and 16 bases had no gene match. The CDR3 runs to 18 residues. CDR1 is LNHDA, CDR2 SQIVND, per germline (reference sequence).

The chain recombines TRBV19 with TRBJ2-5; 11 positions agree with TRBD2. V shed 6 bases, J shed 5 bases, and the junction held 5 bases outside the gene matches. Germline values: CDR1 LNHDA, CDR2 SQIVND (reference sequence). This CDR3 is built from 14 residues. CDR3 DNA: TGTGCCAGTAGGGCTAGCGGGAGGATGGAGACCCAGTACTTC. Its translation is CASRASGRMETQYF.

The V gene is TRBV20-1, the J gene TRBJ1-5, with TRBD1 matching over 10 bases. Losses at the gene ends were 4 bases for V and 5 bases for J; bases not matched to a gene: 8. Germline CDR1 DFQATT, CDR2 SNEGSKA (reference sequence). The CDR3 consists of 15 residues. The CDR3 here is CSATTGTGAYQPQHF. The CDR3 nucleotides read TGCAGTGCTACTACCGGGACAGGGGCCTATCAGCCCCAGCATTTT.

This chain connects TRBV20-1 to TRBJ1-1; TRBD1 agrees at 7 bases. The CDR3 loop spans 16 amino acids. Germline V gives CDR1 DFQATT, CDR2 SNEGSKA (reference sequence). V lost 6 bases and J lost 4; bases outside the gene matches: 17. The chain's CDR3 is CSAKFPRTQGVTEAFF. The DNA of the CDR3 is TGCAGTGCAAAGTTTCCCCGGACCCAGGGGGTCACTGAAGCTTTCTTT.

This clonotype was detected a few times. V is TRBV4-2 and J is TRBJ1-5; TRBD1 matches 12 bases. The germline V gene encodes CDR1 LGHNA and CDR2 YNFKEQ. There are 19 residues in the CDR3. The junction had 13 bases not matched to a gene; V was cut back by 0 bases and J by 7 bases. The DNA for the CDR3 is TGTGCCAGCAGCCAAGATTCTGTTTACGGGACAGGGGGCTGGCAGCCCCAGCATTTT. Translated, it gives CASSQDSVYGTGGWQPQHF.

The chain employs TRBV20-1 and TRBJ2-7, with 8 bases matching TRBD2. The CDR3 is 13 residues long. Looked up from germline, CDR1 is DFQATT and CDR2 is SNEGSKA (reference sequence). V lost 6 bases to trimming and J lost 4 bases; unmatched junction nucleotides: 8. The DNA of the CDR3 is TGCAGTGCCAAACTACTAGCGGAATACGAGCAGTACTTC. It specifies CSAKLLAEYEQYF.

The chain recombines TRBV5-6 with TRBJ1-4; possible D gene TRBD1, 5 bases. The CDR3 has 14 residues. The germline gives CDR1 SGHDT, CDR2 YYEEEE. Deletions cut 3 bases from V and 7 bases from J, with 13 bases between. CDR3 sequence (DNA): TGTGCCAGCAGCTCGGGACTGCTGGGTGAAAAACTGTTTTTT. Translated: CASSSGLLGEKLFF. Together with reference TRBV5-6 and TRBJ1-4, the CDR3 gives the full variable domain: DAGVTQSPTHLIKTRGQQVTLRCSPKSGHDTVSWYQQALGQGPQFIFQYYEEEERQRGNFPDRFSGHQFPNYSSELNVNALLLGDSALYLCASSSGLLGEKLFFGSGTQLSVL.

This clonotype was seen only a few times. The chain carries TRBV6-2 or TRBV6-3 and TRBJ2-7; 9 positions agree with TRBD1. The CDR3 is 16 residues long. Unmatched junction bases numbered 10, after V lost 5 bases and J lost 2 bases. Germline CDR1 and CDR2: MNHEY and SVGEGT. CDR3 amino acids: CASSRPRTGDTYEQYV. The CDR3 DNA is TGTGCCAGCAGTAGACCCCGGACAGGGGATACCTACGAGCAGTACGTC.

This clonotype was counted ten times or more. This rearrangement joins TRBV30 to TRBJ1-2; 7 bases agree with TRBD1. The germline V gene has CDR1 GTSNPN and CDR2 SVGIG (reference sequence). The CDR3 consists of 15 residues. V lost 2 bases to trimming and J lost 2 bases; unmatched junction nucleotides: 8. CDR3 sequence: CAWSRDRTINYGYTF. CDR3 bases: TGTGCCTGGAGTCGGGACAGAACTATAAACTATGGCTACACCTTC. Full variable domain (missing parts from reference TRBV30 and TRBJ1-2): SQTIHQWPATLVQPVGSPLSLECTVEGTSNPNLYWYRQAAGRGLQLLFYSVGIGQISSEVPQNLSASRPQDRQFILSSKKLLLSDSGFYLCAWSRDRTINYGYTFGSGTRLTVV.

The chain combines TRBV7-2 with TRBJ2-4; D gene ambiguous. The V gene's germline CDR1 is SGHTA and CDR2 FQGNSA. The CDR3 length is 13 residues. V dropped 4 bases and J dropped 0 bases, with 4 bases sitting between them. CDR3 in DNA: TGTGCCAGCAGCTACTTAGCCAAAAACATTCAGTACTTC. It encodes CASSYLAKNIQYF.

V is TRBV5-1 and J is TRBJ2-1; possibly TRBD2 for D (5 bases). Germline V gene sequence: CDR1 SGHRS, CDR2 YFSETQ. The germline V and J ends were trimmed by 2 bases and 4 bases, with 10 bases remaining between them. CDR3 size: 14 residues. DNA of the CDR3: TGCGCCAGCAGCTTCGGCGAGCGGTACAATGAGCAGTTCTTC. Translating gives CASSFGERYNEQFF.

The CDR3 sequence: CASSHGTHEGAFF. CDR3 in DNA: TGCGCCAGCAGCCACGGGACCCACGAAGGAGCTTTCTTT. The chain links TRBV4-1 to TRBJ1-1; D is perhaps TRBD1 (5 bases). The CDR3 runs to 13 residues. Germline-derived CDR1 and CDR2 are MGHRA and YSYEKL. Trimming removed 3 bases at V and 10 bases at J, with 15 bases between.

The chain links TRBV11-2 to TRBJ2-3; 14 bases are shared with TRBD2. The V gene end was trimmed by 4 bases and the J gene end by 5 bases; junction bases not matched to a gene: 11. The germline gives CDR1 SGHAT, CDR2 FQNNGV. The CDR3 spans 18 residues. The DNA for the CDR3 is TGTGCCAGCAGCTACGGGACTAGCGGGAGAAGGCGGGGAGATACGCAGTATTTT. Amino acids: CASSYGTSGRRRGDTQYF.

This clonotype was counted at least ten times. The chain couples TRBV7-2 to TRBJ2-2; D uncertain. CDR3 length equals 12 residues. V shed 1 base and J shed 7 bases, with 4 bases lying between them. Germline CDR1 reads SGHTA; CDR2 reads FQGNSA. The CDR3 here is CASSLEVGELFF. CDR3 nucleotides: TGTGCCAGCAGCTTAGAAGTCGGGGAGCTGTTTTTT.

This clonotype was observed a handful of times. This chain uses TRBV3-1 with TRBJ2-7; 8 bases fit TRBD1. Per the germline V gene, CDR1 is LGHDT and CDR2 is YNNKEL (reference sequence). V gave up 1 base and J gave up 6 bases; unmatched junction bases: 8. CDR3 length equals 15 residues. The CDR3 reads CASSQGLTGDPEQYV. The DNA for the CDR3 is TGTGCCAGCAGCCAAGGTTTGACAGGGGATCCCGAGCAGTACGTC.

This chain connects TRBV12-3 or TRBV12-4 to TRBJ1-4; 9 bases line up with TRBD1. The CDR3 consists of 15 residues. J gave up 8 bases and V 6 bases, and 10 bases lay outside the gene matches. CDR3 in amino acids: CASRTTGGFREKLFF. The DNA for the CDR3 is TGTGCCAGCAGGACGACAGGGGGATTTCGAGAAAAACTGTTTTTT.

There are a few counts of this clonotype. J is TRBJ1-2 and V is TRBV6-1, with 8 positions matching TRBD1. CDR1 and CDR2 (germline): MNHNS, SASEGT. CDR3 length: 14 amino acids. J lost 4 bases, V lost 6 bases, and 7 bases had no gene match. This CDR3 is CASSKDRGGYGYTF. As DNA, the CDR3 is TGTGCCAGCAGCAAAGACAGGGGTGGCTATGGCTACACCTTC.

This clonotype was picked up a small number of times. CDR3: CASSPGQGPSYEQYF. The CDR3 DNA follows: TGTGCCAGCAGCCCTGGACAGGGCCCTTCCTACGAGCAGTACTTC. J is TRBJ2-7 and V is TRBV7-2; 8 nucleotides align to TRBD1. The germline gives CDR1 SGHTA, CDR2 FQGNSA. Trimming at V came to 5 bases and at J to 1 base, leaving 7 bases not matched to a gene. CDR3 length: 15 amino acids.

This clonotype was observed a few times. The CDR3 reads CSASGATVNTEAFF. The CDR3 bases are TGCAGTGCTAGTGGCGCGACCGTGAACACTGAAGCTTTCTTT. The gene calls are TRBV20-1 and TRBJ1-1; D remains unclear. The CDR3 totals 14 residues. CDR1 DFQATT and CDR2 SNEGSKA come from the germline V gene (reference sequence). Trimming stripped 3 bases from V and 0 bases from J, with 11 bases between.